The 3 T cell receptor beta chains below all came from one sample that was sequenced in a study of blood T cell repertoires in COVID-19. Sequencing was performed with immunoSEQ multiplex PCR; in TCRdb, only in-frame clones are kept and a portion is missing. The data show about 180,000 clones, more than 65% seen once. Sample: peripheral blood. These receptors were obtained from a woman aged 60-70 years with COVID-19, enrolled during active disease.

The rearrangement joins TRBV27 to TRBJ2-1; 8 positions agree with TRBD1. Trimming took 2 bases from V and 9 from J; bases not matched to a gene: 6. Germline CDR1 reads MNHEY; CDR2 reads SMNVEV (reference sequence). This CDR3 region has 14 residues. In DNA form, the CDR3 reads TGTGCCAGCAGTTTAGCTCAGGGGGCGATTGAGCAGTTCTTC. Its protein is CASSLAQGAIEQFF.

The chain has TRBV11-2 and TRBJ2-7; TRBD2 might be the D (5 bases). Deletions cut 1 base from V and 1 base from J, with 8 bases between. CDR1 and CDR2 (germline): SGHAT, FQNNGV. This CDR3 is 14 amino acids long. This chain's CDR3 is CASSLAGLSYEQYV. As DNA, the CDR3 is TGTGCCAGCAGCTTAGCCGGACTGTCCTACGAGCAGTACGTC.

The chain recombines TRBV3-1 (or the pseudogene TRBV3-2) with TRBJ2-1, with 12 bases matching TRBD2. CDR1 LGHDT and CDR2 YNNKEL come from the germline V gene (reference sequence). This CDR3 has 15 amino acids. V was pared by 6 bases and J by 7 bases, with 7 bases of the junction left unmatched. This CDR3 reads CASSPRTSGANEQFF. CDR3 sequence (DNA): TGTGCCAGCAGTCCGCGGACTAGCGGGGCGAATGAGCAGTTCTTC.